This TCR beta chain was retrieved from a study of shared clonotypes between healthy human individuals. The table came from immunoSEQ multiplex PCR; TCRdb's copy has only in-frame clones and leaves some out. The table shows 490,000 or so clones, with approximately 79% occurring only once. Caucasian adults residing in Nashville, Tennessee made up all the donors. Sequencing was carried out using PBMCs. The TCR originated in a woman in her thirties or forties in good health. Some clones in this sample may be carry-over from other donors' samples.

Here the CDR3 DNA reads TGCGCCAGCAGTCGGCTAGCGGGAGAGGGTTCCTACAATGAGCAGTTCTTC. It is translated as CASSRLAGEGSYNEQFF. The chain has TRBV5-1 and TRBJ2-1; 10 bases agree with TRBD2. From germline, CDR1 is SGHRS and CDR2 YFSETQ. V lost 5 bases and J lost 1; bases outside the gene matches: 9. The CDR3 consists of 17 residues.